This TCR beta chain is from a study of shared clonotypes between healthy human individuals. Running of the assay took place at deep level. The assay was immunoSEQ multiplex PCR, and TCRdb's table has in-frame clones only and misses some. Among some 1 million clones listed, approximately 70% were seen once. This clone appeared many times. The target antigen is unknown. V was shortened by 3 bases and J by 0 bases, with 19 bases between the two germline ends. This CDR3 is built from 18 residues. Germline V CDR1 and CDR2: SEHNR, FQNEAQ (reference sequence). Study-level points and caveats: Tissues were not sampled, only blood, and their repertoires likely differ. The sharing of about 5.3% of naive CD4 clonotypes was seen across a handful of donors.

The chain links TRBV7-9 to TRBJ2-3, with no clear D. This TCR was sampled from a man between 18 and 35 years old in good health. Sequenced: memory CD4+ T cells sorted from blood. Subset indicated: CD45RA-negative fraction. The CDR3 coding sequence is TGTGCCAGCAGCTTCACCCTCTCGGCAGTAGAGAGCACAGATACGCAGTATTTT. Translated: CASSFTLSAVESTDTQYF.